This TCR beta chain was captured in a study of vaccination and CD4 T cells after COVID-19. For the study at large: After nasal swab PCR-confirmed SARS-CoV-2, roughly ten convalescents had mild disease and one severe. The authors gave control cultures a CEFX pool, an HIV-1 Nef pool, or no peptide. Study-level results: In convalescent patients, a median approximately 83% of post-vaccine SARS-CoV-2-reactive clones appeared only after vaccination.

The germline CDR1 and CDR2 sequences are DFQATT and SNEGSKA (reference sequence). There are 14 residues in the CDR3. J lost 4 bases, V lost 6 bases, and 11 bases had no gene match. This clonotype was detected a few times. Its target is not known. Sequenced with the Oncomine TCR Beta short-read assay was DNA taken from cultured CD4+ T cells. From the PCR reads, TCRdb called clonotypes with MiXCR, one entry per CDR3 protein. The data show about 15,000 distinct CDR3 sequences, 61% seen once. Noted treatment: roughly 10-day PBMC culture with coronavirus spike peptide pools or control peptides (ViraFEST assay). The positive PCR dates, which preceded the US Alpha, Beta and Delta variants, fell between March and December 2020.

This clonotype was sampled from a human donor who had recovered from COVID-19. Input material: CD4+ T cells from blood, cultured in vitro. V usage is TRBV20-1 and J usage is TRBJ1-2; 7 positions match TRBD1. The CDR3: CSASKRGQLYGYTF. In DNA, the CDR3 is TGCAGTGCCTCCAAGAGGGGGCAGCTCTATGGCTACACCTTC.